The rows below give T cell receptor beta chains drawn from one sample of a study of beta chain features in type 1 diabetes. Profiling relied on immunoSEQ multiplex PCR, and the TCRdb table lists in-frame clones only, not all of them. The data contain around 430,000 clones, 30% of them singletons. Sequencing was performed on naive CD4+ T cells from blood. The origin of the receptors is a man aged 18 to 35 in good health. The conserved cysteine and the conserved F or W are not part of the CDR3 here. The order of the fields is CDR3 protein, V gene, J gene.

ASSEGGDKETQY,TRBV6-1,TRBJ2-5
ASSQADRGETQY,TRBV4-1,TRBJ2-5
AITKGQEGYEQY,TRBV10-3,TRBJ2-7
ASRPTGTYEQY,TRBV7-8,TRBJ2-7
ASSFRLTTTGELF,TRBV28,TRBJ2-2
ASSKRASLGNEQF,TRBV6-5,TRBJ2-1
AWSDWNEQF,TRBV30,TRBJ2-1
ASSEGSNEQF,TRBV2,TRBJ2-1
ASSQEGTSYEQF,TRBV4-2,TRBJ2-1
ASRTDGEKLF,TRBV19,TRBJ1-4
ATSRDLQRPGRSTF,TRBV15,TRBJ1-1
AWSPLTANTEAF,TRBV30,TRBJ1-1
ASSENWGPYGYT,TRBV25-1,TRBJ1-2
AIGPGGRHNEQF,TRBV10-3,TRBJ2-1
ASSQSDRGYGYT,TRBV23-1,TRBJ1-2
ASSDPRGANVLT,TRBV27,TRBJ2-6
ASSSPGPRYNEQF,TRBV7-2,TRBJ2-1
ALTIQGARKTQY,TRBV30,TRBJ2-5
SAELGGDNEQF,TRBV29-1,TRBJ2-1
ASSTRTVYEQY,TRBV7-2,TRBJ2-7
ARVEGIRVNNEQF,TRBV23-1,TRBJ2-1
AGHRGKGNTIY,TRBV30,TRBJ1-3
SARWSYEQY,TRBV20-1,TRBJ2-7
SGDRDSQETQY,TRBV29-1,TRBJ2-5
ASSPLAGGPHEQY,TRBV4-2,TRBJ2-7
ASSQEIITNYGYT,TRBV4-1,TRBJ1-2
ASSSGVADTQY,TRBV5-1,TRBJ2-3
ASSLGSGDEQF,TRBV7-9,TRBJ2-1
AYKFAYEQY,TRBV30,TRBJ2-7
ASSPTGGSSEQY,TRBV19,TRBJ2-7
ASSYTPMLEQY,TRBV7-2,TRBJ2-7
AWTTRVPAKNIQY,TRBV30,TRBJ2-4